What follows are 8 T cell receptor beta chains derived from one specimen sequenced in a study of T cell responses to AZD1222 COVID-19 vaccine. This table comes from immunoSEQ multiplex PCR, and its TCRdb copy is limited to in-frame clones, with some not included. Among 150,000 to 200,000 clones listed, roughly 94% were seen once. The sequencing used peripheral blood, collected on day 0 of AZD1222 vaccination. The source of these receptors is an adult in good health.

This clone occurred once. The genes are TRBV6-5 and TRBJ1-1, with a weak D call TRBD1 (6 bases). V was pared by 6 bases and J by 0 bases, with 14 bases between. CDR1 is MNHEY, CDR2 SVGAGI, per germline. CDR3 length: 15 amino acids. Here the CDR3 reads CASSIGTYMNTEAFF. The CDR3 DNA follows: TGTGCCAGCAGCATTGGGACATATATGAACACTGAAGCTTTCTTT.

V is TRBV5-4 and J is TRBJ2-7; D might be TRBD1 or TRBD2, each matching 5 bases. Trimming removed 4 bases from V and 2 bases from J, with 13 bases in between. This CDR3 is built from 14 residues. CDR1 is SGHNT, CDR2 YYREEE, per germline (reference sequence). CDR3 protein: CASSPGTPTYEQYF. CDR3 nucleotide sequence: TGTGCCAGCAGCCCCGGGACCCCTACCTACGAGCAGTACTTC.

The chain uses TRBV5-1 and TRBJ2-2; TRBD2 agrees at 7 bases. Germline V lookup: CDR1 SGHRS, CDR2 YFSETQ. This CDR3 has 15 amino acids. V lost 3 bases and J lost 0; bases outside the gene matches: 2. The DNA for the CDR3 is TGCGCCAGCAGCTCTAGCGGAGCGAACACCGGGGAGCTGTTTTTT. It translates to CASSSSGANTGELFF.

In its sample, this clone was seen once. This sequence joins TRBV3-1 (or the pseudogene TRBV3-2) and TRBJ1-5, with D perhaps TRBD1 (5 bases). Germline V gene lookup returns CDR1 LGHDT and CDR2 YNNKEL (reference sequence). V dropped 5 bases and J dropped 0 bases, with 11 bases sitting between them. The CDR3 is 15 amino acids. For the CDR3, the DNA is TGTGCCAGCAGCGGGGGGACGGGTAGCAATCAGCCCCAGCATTTT. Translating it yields CASSGGTGSNQPQHF.

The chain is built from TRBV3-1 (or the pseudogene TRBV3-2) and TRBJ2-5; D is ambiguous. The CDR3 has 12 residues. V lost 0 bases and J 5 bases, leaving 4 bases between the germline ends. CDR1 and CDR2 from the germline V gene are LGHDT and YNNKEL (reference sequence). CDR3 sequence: CASSQDGETQYF. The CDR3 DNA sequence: TGTGCCAGCAGCCAAGACGGCGAGACCCAGTACTTC.

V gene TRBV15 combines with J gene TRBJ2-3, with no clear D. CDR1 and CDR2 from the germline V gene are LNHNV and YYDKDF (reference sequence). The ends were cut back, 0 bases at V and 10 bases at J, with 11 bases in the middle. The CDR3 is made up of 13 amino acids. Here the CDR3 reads CATSRDPETPQYF. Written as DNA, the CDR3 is TGTGCCACCAGCAGAGATCCGGAAACCCCGCAGTATTTT.

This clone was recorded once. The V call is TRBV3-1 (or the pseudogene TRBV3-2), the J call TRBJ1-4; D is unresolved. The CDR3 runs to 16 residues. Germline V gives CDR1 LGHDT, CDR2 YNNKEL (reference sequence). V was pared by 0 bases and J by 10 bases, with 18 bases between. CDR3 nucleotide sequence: TGTGCCAGCAGCCAAGACCATTTGGGAGTCGGGCGAAAACTGTTTTTT. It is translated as CASSQDHLGVGRKLFF.

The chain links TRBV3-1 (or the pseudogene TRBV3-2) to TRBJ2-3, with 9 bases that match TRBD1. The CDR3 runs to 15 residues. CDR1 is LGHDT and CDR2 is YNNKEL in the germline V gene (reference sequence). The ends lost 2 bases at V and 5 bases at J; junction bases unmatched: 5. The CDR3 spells CASSQRTGGRDTQYF. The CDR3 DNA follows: TGTGCCAGCAGCCAACGAACAGGGGGCCGAGATACGCAGTATTTT.